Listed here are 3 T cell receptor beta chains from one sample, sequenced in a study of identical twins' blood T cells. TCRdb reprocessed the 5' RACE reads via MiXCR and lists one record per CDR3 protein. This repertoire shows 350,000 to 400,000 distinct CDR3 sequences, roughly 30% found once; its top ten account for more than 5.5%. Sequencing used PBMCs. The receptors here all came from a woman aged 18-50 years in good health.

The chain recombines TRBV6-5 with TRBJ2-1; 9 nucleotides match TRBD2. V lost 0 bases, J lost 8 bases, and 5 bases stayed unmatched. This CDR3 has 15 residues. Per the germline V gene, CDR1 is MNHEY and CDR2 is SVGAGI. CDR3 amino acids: CASSYSTRTSDEQFF. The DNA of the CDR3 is TGTGCCAGCAGTTACTCAACCCGGACTAGCGATGAGCAGTTCTTC.

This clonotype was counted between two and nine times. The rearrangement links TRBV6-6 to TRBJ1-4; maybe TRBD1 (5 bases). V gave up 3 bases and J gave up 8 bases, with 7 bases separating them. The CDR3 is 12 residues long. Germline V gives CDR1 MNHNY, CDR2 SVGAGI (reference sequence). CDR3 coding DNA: TGTGCCAGCAGTTATGGGGCCGAAAAACTGTTTTTT. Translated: CASSYGAEKLFF.

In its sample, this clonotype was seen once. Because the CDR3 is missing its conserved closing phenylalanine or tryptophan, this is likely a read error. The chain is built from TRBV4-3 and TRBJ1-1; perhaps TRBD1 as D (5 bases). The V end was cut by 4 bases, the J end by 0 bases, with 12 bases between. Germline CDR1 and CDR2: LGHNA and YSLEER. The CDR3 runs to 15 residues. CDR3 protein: CASSLVGRVNTEAFL. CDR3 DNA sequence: TGCGCCAGCAGCCTAGTGGGACGGGTGAACACTGAAGCTTTCTTA.